The 9 T cell receptor beta chains below were found in one sample sequenced in a study of blood T cell repertoires in COVID-19. Clones were read by immunoSEQ multiplex PCR, and TCRdb kept only the in-frame ones, dropping some. The table has tens of thousands of clones, about nine tenths seen once. Sequencing was performed on peripheral blood. The source is a human donor in a cohort sampled during active COVID-19.

This clone was seen a single time. The chain employs TRBV19 and TRBJ2-3, with TRBD1 identical over 8 bases. There are 15 residues in the CDR3. Trimming at V came to 2 bases and at J to 4 bases, leaving 5 bases not matched to a gene. Germline-derived CDR1 and CDR2 are LNHDA and SQIVND (reference sequence). The CDR3 here is CASSIHPGGADTQYF. The CDR3 DNA is TGTGCCAGTAGTATACATCCAGGGGGCGCAGATACGCAGTATTTT.

The J gene is TRBJ2-1, the V gene TRBV6-4, with no clear D. The CDR3 sequence is 13 residues long. Germline-derived CDR1 and CDR2 are MRHNA and SNTAGT. The V and J ends lost 3 bases and 3 bases respectively, with 6 bases between them. Here the CDR3 DNA reads TGTGCCAGCAGTGATGGCTTCTACAATGAGCAGTTCTTC. This encodes CASSDGFYNEQFF.

This chain joins TRBV5-1 and TRBJ2-1; the match to TRBD2 covers 9 bases. Germline lookup yields CDR1 SGHRS and CDR2 YFSETQ. The CDR3 runs to 17 residues. The V gene end was trimmed by 0 bases and the J gene end by 0 bases; junction bases not matched to a gene: 4. The CDR3 bases are TGCGCCAGCAGCTTGGGCGGGAGGGCTAGCTCCTACAATGAGCAGTTCTTC. Its protein is CASSLGGRASSYNEQFF.

V gene TRBV28 combines with J gene TRBJ1-2; D not certain. The CDR3 has 11 residues. Germline V gene sequence: CDR1 MDHEN, CDR2 SYDVKM. Trimming took 8 bases from V and 7 from J, leaving 11 bases between them. In DNA, the CDR3 is TGTGCCAGCGAGGGCAGGATTGGCTACACCTTC. Protein product: CASEGRIGYTF.

The chain couples TRBV5-1 to TRBJ1-3; D perhaps matches TRBD1 (5 bases). The CDR3 runs to 15 residues. Germline V gene sequence: CDR1 SGHRS, CDR2 YFSETQ. Trimming cost V 1 base and J 3 bases, with 11 bases left between them. The CDR3 sequence: CASSLSQGGGNTIYF. The CDR3 DNA sequence: TGCGCCAGCAGCTTGTCCCAGGGAGGTGGAAACACCATATATTTT.

The chain recombines TRBV28 with TRBJ2-3; 10 positions match TRBD2. Germline V gives CDR1 MDHEN, CDR2 SYDVKM. V lost 5 bases and J lost 1; bases outside the gene matches: 6. The CDR3 covers 16 residues. CDR3 sequence reads: CASSPLAGVGTDTQYF. The CDR3 nucleotides are TGTGCCAGCAGTCCCCTAGCGGGAGTTGGCACAGATACGCAGTATTTT.

This clone was seen a few times. The V call is TRBV28, the J call TRBJ1-6; D unclear. CDR3 length: 14 amino acids. Germline loops: CDR1 MDHEN, CDR2 SYDVKM. The ends were cut back, 7 bases at V and 7 bases at J, with 14 bases in the middle. CDR3 in amino acids: CASISGVRNSPLHF. CDR3 DNA: TGTGCCAGCATTTCGGGAGTTAGAAATTCACCCCTCCACTTT.

The chain employs TRBV4-2 and TRBJ2-1; TRBD2 aligns across 8 bases. Looked up from germline, CDR1 is LGHNA and CDR2 is YNFKEQ. This CDR3 has 14 amino acids. V lost 6 bases and J lost 3; bases outside the gene matches: 4. CDR3 residues: CASRSGRNYNEQFF. CDR3 nucleotide sequence: TGTGCCAGCAGGAGCGGGAGAAACTACAATGAGCAGTTCTTC.

This clone has only one observation. The J gene is TRBJ2-7, the V gene TRBV19; 10 bases align to TRBD2. Germline V gives CDR1 LNHDA, CDR2 SQIVND (reference sequence). With 5 bases clipped from V and 5 bases from J, the junction kept 6 bases outside the gene matches. The CDR3 sequence is 14 residues long. In DNA, the CDR3 is TGTGCCAGTAGTCCAAGCGGGGGGGAGGACGAGCAGTACTTC. This translates into CASSPSGGEDEQYF.